This record looks at one T cell receptor (beta chain) sequence and its context. These data come from a study of cytomegalovirus exposure and HLA in healthy donors. Looked up from germline, CDR1 is MNHEY and CDR2 is SMNVEV (reference sequence). V lost 2 bases and J lost 0, with 11 bases in between. The CDR3 sequence is 15 residues long. This PCR relied on a set of 60 Vbeta primers and 13 Jbeta primers. Assay: immunoSEQ multiplex PCR; the TCRdb copy retains only in-frame clones and omits some. Of around 150,000 clones listed, around 81% are singletons. The sequenced material came from PBMCs. The chain employs TRBV27 and TRBJ2-7; D gene unclear. The source of this sequence is a man aged 40-49 years in good health and CMV-seropositive. CDR3 in amino acids: CASSLKAQSSYEQYF. The CDR3 bases are TGTGCCAGCAGTTTAAAGGCACAGTCCTCCTACGAGCAGTACTTC.